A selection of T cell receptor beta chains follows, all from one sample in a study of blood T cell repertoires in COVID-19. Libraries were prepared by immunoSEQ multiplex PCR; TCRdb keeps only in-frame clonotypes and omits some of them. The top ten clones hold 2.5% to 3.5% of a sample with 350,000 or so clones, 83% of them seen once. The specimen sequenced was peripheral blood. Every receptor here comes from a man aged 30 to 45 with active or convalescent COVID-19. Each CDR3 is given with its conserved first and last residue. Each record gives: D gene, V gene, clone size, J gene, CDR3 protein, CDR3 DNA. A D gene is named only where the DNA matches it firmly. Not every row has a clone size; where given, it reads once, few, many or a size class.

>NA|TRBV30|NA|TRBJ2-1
CAWSVGFGEQFF
TGTGCCTGGAGTGTTGGTTTCGGTGAGCAGTTCTTC
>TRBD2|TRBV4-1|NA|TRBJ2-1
CASSRVLRSGNRDEQFF
TGCGCCAGCAGCCGGGTTCTTAGGAGCGGGAACCGAGATGAGCAGTTCTTC
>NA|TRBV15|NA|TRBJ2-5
CATSEMLGRSSRKETQYF
TGTGCCACCAGCGAAATGTTGGGGAGAAGTTCCCGTAAAGAGACCCAGTACTTC
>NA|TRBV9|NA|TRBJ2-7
CASSTPVKGGEQYF
TGTGCCAGCAGCACCCCCGTCAAGGGAGGCGAGCAGTACTTC
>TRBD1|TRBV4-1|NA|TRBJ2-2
CASRLQGVGNTGELFF
TGCGCCAGCAGGCTACAGGGGGTCGGTAACACCGGGGAGCTGTTTTTT
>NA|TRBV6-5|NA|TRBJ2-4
CASSYRGSSIQYF
TGTGCCAGCAGTTACAGGGGTTCTAGCATTCAGTACTTC
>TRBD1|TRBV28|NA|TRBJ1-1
CASNDRGGTEAFF
TGTGCCAGCAATGACAGGGGTGGCACTGAAGCTTTCTTT
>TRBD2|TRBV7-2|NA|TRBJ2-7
CASSTSGGGSYEQYF
TGTGCCAGCAGCACTAGCGGGGGGGGATCCTACGAGCAGTACTTC
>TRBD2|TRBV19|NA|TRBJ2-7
CASSMARGLAYEQYF
TGTGCCAGTAGTATGGCCCGGGGACTAGCCTACGAGCAGTACTTC
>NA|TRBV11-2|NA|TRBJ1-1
CASSRRTVMNTEAFF
TGTGCCAGCAGCCGAAGGACAGTGATGAACACTGAAGCTTTCTTT
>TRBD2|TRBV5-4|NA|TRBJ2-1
CASSSLFESGGSYNEQFF
TGTGCCAGCAGCTCCCTCTTCGAGAGCGGGGGTAGTTACAATGAGCAGTTCTTC
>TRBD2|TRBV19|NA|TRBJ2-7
CASRTGLLEQYF
TGTGCCAGTAGGACGGGACTACTCGAGCAGTACTTC
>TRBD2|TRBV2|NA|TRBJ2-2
CASSATSVSTGELFF
TGTGCCAGCAGTGCAACTAGCGTATCGACCGGGGAGCTGTTTTTT
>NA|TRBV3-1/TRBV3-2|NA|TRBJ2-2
CASSPTLGTGELFF
TGTGCCAGCAGCCCCACGCTCGGCACCGGGGAGCTGTTTTTT
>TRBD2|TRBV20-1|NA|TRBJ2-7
CSASPRLAVYEQYF
TGCAGTGCTAGTCCGCGACTAGCGGTCTACGAGCAGTACTTC
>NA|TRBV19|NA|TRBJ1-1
CASSIGRWQQNTEAFF
TGTGCCAGTAGTATAGGGAGGTGGCAGCAGAACACTGAAGCTTTCTTT
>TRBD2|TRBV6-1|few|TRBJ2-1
CASSERGLAVPPSSYNEQFF
TGTGCCAGCAGTGAGAGGGGACTAGCGGTTCCCCCGAGCTCCTACAATGAGCAGTTCTTC
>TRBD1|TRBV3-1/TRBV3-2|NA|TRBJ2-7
CASSPSGTGSFYEQYF
TGTGCCAGCAGCCCGTCCGGGACAGGGTCTTTTTACGAGCAGTACTTC
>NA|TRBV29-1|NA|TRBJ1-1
CSVEDQPGSEAFF
TGCAGCGTTGAAGACCAACCGGGGTCAGAAGCTTTCTTT
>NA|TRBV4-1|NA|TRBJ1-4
CASSQRTVTNEKLFF
TGCGCCAGCAGCCAACGAACAGTTACTAATGAAAAACTGTTTTTT